This T cell receptor (beta chain) was identified in a study of T-cell reconstitution after alpha-beta-depleted transplantation in children. The library targeted TCRbeta and was prepared with unique molecular identifiers. TCRdb re-derived calls from the PCR reads in MiXCR, one entry per CDR3 protein. The table records about 350,000 distinct CDR3 sequences, 10% to 15% of them present only once. This clonotype was picked up many times. Specimen: PBMCs, collected from the stem cell graft. The sequence derives from a human donor who donated a stem cell graft to a child with Fanconi anemia.

CDR3 DNA sequence: TGTGCCATCAGTGATGGCAGGTCGAGGACTGAAGCTTTCTTT. Amino acids: CAISDGRSRTEAFF. V gene TRBV10-3 combines with J gene TRBJ1-1, with D hard to call. Germline V CDR1 and CDR2: ENHRY, SYGVKD. The ends were cut back, 3 bases at V and 5 bases at J, with 13 bases in the middle. The CDR3 has 14 amino acids.